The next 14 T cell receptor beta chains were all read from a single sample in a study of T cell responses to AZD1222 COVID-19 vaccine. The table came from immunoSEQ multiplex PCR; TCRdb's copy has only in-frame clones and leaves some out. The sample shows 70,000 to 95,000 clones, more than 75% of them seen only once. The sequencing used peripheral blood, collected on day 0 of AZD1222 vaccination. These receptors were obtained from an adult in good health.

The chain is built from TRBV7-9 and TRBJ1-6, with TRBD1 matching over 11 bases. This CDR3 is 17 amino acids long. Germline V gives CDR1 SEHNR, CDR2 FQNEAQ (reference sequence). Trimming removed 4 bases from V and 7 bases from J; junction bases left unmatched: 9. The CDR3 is CASSSGTGGVGNSPLHF. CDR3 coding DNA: TGTGCCAGCAGCTCCGGGACAGGGGGAGTAGGGAATTCACCCCTCCACTTT.

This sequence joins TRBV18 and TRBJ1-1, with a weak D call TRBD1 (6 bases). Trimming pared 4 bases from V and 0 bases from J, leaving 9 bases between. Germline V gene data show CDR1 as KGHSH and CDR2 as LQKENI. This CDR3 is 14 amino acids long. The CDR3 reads CASSRGTMNTEAFF. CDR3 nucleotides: TGTGCCAGCTCACGAGGGACAATGAACACTGAAGCTTTCTTT.

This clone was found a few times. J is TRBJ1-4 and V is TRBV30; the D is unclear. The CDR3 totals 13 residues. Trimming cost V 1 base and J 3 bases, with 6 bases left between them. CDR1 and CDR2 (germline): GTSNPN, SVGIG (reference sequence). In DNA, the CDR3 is TGTGCCTGGAGTGCTAGGCCTAATGAAAAACTGTTTTTT. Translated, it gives CAWSARPNEKLFF. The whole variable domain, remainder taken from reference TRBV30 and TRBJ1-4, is SQTIHQWPATLVQPVGSPLSLECTVEGTSNPNLYWYRQAAGRGLQLLFYSVGIGQISSEVPQNLSASRPQDRQFILSSKKLLLSDSGFYLCAWSARPNEKLFFGSGTQLSVL.

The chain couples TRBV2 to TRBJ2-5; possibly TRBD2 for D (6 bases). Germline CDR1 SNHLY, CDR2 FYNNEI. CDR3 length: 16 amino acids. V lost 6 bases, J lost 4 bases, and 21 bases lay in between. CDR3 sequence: CASSPLLVSAGETQYF. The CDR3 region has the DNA TGTGCCAGCAGCCCACTACTAGTTTCAGCGGGAGAGACCCAGTACTTC.

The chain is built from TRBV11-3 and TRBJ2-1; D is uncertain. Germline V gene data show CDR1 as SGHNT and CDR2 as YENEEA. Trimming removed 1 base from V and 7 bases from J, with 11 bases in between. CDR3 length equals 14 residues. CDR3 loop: CASSLGSALNEQFF. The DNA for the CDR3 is TGTGCCAGCAGCTTAGGTTCGGCGTTAAATGAGCAGTTCTTC. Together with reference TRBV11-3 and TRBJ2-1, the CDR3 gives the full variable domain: EAGVVQSPRYKIIEKKQPVAFWCNPISGHNTLYWYLQNLGQGPELLIRYENEEAVDDSQLPKDRFSAERLKGVDSTLKIQPAELGDSAVYLCASSLGSALNEQFFGPGTRLTVL.

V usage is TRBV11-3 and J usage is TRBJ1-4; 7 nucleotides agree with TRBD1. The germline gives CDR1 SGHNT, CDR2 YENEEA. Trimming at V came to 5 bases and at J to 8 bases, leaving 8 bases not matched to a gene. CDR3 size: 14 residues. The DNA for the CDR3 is TGTGCCAGCAGCCAGACAGGGTTGGAGGAAAAACTGTTTTTT. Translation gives CASSQTGLEEKLFF.

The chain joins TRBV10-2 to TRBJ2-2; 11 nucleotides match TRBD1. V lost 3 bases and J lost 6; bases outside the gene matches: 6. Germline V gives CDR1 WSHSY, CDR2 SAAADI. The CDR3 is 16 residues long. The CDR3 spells CASSDGDRGTAGELFF. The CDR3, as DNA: TGCGCCAGCAGTGATGGGGACAGGGGGACGGCCGGGGAGCTGTTTTTT.

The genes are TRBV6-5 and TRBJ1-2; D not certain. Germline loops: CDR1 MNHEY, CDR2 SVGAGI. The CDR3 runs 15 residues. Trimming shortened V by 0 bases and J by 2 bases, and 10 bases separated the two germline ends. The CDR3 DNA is TGTGCCAGCAGTTACTCGTCAGAGCCCAACTATGGCTACACCTTC. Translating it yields CASSYSSEPNYGYTF.

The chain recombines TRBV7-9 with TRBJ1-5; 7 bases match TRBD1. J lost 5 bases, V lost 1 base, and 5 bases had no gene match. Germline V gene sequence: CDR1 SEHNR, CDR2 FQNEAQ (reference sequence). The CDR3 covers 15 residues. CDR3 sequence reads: CASSLGGQKDQPQHF. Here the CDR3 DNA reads TGTGCCAGCAGCTTAGGGGGACAGAAAGATCAGCCCCAGCATTTT.

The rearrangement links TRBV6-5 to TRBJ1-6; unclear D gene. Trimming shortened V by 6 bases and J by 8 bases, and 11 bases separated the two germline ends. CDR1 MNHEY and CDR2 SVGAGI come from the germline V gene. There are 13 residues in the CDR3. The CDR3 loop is CASRRNWDSPLHF. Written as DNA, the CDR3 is TGTGCCAGCAGAAGAAACTGGGATTCACCCCTCCACTTT.

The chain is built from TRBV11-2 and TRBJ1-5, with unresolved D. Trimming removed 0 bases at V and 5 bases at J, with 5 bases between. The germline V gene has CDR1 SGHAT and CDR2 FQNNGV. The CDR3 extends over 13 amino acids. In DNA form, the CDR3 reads TGTGCCAGCAGCTTAGATTACGATCAGCCCCAGCATTTT. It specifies CASSLDYDQPQHF.

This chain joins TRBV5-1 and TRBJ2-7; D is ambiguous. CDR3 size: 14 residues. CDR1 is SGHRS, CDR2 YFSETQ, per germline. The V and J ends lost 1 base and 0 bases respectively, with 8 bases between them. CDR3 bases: TGCGCCAGCAGCTTGAGCAGGCCCTCCTACGAGCAGTACTTC. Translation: CASSLSRPSYEQYF.

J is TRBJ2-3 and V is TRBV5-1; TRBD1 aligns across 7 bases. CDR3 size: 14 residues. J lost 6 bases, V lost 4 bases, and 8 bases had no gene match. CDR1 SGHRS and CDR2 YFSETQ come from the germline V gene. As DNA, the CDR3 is TGCGCCAGCAGCAAACAGGGGCCCCTCGATACGCAGTATTTT. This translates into CASSKQGPLDTQYF.

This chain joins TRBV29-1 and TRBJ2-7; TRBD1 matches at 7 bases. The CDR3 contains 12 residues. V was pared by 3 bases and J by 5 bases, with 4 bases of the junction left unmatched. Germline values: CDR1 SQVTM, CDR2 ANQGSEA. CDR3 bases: TGCAGCGTTGAGGACAGGTACGACGAGCAGTACTTC. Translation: CSVEDRYDEQYF.